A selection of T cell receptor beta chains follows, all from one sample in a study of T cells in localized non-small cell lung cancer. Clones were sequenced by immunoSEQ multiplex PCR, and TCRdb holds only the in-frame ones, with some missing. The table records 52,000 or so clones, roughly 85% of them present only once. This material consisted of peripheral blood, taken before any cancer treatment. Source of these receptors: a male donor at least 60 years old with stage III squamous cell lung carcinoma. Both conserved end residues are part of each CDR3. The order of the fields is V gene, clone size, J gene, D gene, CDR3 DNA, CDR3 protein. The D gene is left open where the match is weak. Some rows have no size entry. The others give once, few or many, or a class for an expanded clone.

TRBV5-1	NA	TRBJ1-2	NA	TGCGCCAGCAGACTACCTGGGGTTCCGGGGGGCTACACCTTC	CASRLPGVPGGYTF
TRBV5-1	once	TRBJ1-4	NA	TGCGCCAGCAGTAAGGCGGATATTAATGAAAAACTGTTTTTT	CASSKADINEKLFF
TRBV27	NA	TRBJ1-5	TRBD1	TGTGCCAGCTGCTCCACGGACAGGGGAAATCAGCCCCAGCATTTT	CASCSTDRGNQPQHF
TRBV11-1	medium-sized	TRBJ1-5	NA	TGTGCCAGCAGCTTAGGCAGCAATCAGCCCCAGCATTTT	CASSLGSNQPQHF
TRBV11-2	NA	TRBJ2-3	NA	TGTGCCAGCAGCTTTTACGTTAGCACAGATACGCAGTATTTT	CASSFYVSTDTQYF
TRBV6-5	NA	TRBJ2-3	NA	TGTGCCAGCAGTTACTCGGGACACTACACAGATACGCAGTATTTT	CASSYSGHYTDTQYF
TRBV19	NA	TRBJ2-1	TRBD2	TGTGCCAGTAGTACGGCTAGCGGGCCCTTCGGAGAGCAGTTCTTC	CASSTASGPFGEQFF
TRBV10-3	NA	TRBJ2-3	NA	TGTGCCATCAGAAGGGACCGGGGAGGCACAGATACGCAGTATTTT	CAIRRDRGGTDTQYF
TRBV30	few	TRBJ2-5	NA	TGTGCCTGGAGCGAATCTCCGTATCCCGGGGGTGGACGAGAGACCCAGTACTTC	CAWSESPYPGGGRETQYF
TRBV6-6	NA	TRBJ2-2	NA	TGTGCCAGCACCCCGAGAAGCCGGGAGCTGTTTTTT	CASTPRSRELFF
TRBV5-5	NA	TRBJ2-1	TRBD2	TGTGCCAGCAGACTGACCAGCGGGGGTGGAAATGAGCAGTTCTTC	CASRLTSGGGNEQFF
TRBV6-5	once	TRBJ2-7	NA	TGTGCCAGCAGTTACTCGCCTACCCCCTACGAGCAGTACTTC	CASSYSPTPYEQYF
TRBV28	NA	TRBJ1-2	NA	TGTGCCAGCAGCCCCGTTCGGTTCGGACTCCGCGACTATGGCTACACCTTC	CASSPVRFGLRDYGYTF
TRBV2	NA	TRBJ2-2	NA	TGTGCCAGCAGTGTCGGACGAGCGAACACCGGGGAGCTGTTTTTT	CASSVGRANTGELFF
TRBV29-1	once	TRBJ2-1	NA	TGCAGCGTTGAAAGGCCAGCCTCCTACAATGAGCAGTTCTTC	CSVERPASYNEQFF
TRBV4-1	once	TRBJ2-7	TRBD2	TGCGCCAGCAGCCAAGGCGGGACTAGCGAAGGCGAGCAGTACTTC	CASSQGGTSEGEQYF
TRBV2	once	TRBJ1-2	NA	TGTGCCAGCAATCCCGACAGAGGAGGCTACACCTTC	CASNPDRGGYTF
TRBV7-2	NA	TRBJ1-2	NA	TGTGCCAGCAGCCGACTGGACGACTATGGCTACACCTTC	CASSRLDDYGYTF
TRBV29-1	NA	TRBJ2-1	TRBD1	TGCAGCGTTTCCGGGACAGGGGACAGATACAATGAGCAGTTCTTC	CSVSGTGDRYNEQFF
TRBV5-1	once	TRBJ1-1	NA	TGCGCCAGCAGCCTAGGAGGTACCGGGGGCACTGAAGCTTTCTTT	CASSLGGTGGTEAFF
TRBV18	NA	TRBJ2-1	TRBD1	TGTGCCAGCTCACCATTCAGTCGTCCAGGGGGCGATGAGCAGTTCTTC	CASSPFSRPGGDEQFF
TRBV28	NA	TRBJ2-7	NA	TGTGCCAGCAGTTCCCCAGGTGGCGAGCAGTACTTC	CASSSPGGEQYF
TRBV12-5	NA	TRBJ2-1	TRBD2	TGTGCTAGTGGTTTGGTAGCGGGAGAGAGGGGTGAGCAGTTCTTC	CASGLVAGERGEQFF
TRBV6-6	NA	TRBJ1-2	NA	TGTGCCAGCAGAAGAACAGGGTTAGAGGATGGCTACACCTTC	CASRRTGLEDGYTF
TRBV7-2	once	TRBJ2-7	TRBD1	TGTGCCACCTCGGACAGGGGAGGTTACGAGCAGTACTTC	CATSDRGGYEQYF
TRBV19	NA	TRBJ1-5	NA	TGTGCCAGTAGTAAAGAGGGTCAGCCCCAGCATTTT	CASSKEGQPQHF
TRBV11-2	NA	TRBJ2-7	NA	TGTGCCAGCAGCCCTCCGGGCTACGAGCAGTACTTC	CASSPPGYEQYF
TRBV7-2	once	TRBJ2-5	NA	TGTGCCAGCAGCTTAGTAACACCGTACCAAGAGACCCAGTACTTC	CASSLVTPYQETQYF
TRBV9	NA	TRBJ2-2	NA	TGTGCCAGCAGCGCCACACTAATCACCGGGGAGCTGTTTTTT	CASSATLITGELFF
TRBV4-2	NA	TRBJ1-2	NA	TGTGCCAGCAGCCAAGATCTTTTTGGCAGGAACTATGGCTACACCTTC	CASSQDLFGRNYGYTF
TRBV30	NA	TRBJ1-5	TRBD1	TGTGCCTGGAGTGTAAGGAACCGGGGACAGGGGTTTAATAATCAGCCCCAGCATTTT	CAWSVRNRGQGFNNQPQHF
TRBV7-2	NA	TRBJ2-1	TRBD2	TGTGCCAGCAGCTTGGGACTAGCGGGGGGGACTCTTGCCTACAATGAGCAGTTCTTC	CASSLGLAGGTLAYNEQFF
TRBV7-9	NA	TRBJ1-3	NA	TGTGCCAGCAGATCCAAAGGAAACACCATATATTTT	CASRSKGNTIYF
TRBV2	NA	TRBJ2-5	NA	TGTGCCTTAACGGAGACCCAGTACTTC	CALTETQYF
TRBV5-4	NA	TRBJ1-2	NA	TGTGCCAGCAGCCGCGACGCCAACTATGGCTACACCTTC	CASSRDANYGYTF
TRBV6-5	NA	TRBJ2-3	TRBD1	TGTGCCAGCAGCGGACAGGGTACAGATACGCAGTATTTT	CASSGQGTDTQYF
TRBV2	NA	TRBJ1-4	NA	TGTGCCAGCAGCCAATCACCACGACAGACAACTAATGAAAAACTGTTTTTT	CASSQSPRQTTNEKLFF
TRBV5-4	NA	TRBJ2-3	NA	TGTGCCAGCAGCTTCCGTCCTCCCACAGATACGCAGTATTTT	CASSFRPPTDTQYF
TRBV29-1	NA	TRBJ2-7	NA	TGCAGCGTCGGACACCAATTATCCTACGAGCAGTACTTC	CSVGHQLSYEQYF
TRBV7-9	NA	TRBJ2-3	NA	TGTGCCAGCAGCTTAGGGTTGCAGATCACAGATACGCAGTATTTT	CASSLGLQITDTQYF
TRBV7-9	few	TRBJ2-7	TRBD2	TGTGCCAGCAGCTACGGGACTAGCTCCTACGAGCAGTACTTC	CASSYGTSSYEQYF
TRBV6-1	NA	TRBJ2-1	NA	TGTGCCAGCAGTGAAGCCCCCGGAAGCGCTTACAATGAGCAGTTCTTC	CASSEAPGSAYNEQFF
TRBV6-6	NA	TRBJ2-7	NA	TGTGCCAGTTCGGAGCCGGGCTACGAGCAGTACTTC	CASSEPGYEQYF
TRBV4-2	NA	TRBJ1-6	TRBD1	TGTGCCAGCAGCCAGGGGGACAGTCGCTCCTATAATTCACCCCTCCACTTT	CASSQGDSRSYNSPLHF
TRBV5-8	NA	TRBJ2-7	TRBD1	TGTGCCAGCAGCTTGTTTTGGGACAGGGCTCACCTTTACGAGCAGTACTTC	CASSLFWDRAHLYEQYF
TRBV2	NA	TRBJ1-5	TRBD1	TGTGCCAGCACCACAGGGGGTCCAAATCAGCCCCAGCATTTT	CASTTGGPNQPQHF
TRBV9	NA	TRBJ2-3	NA	TGTGCCAGCAGCGTAGAAGGCACAGATACGCAGTATTTT	CASSVEGTDTQYF
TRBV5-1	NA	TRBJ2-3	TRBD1	TGCGCCAGCAGCTATTCGGGACAGGGTCGGAACACAGATACGCAGTATTTT	CASSYSGQGRNTDTQYF
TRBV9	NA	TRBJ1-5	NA	TGTGCCAGCAGCGTAACATGGGATAGCAATCAGCCCCAGCATTTT	CASSVTWDSNQPQHF
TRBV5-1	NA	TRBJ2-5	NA	TGCGCCAGCAGCTCCCTTGTGGGGAAAGAGACCCAGTACTTC	CASSSLVGKETQYF